Following are 19 T cell receptor beta chains from one sample sequenced in a study of cytomegalovirus exposure and HLA in healthy donors. 60 Vbeta and 13 Jbeta primers were used in PCR. Data came from immunoSEQ multiplex PCR; TCRdb stores just in-frame clones and leaves some out. The profile covers roughly 100,000 clones, with 60% to 85% appearing a single time and 1.3% taken by the ten largest. The source material was PBMCs. The receptor set was obtained from a man aged 35-49 years in good health and CMV-seronegative.

By share of the sample, this clone is large. Additional DNA sequences in this sample encode the identical CDR3. The chain uses TRBV7-2 and TRBJ1-5, with 9 bases aligning to TRBD1. Unmatched junction bases numbered 4, after V lost 1 base and J lost 0 bases. Germline V CDR1 and CDR2: SGHTA, FQGNSA. The CDR3 runs to 17 residues. The CDR3 loop is CASSLGGQGYSNQPQHF. The CDR3 DNA reads as TGTGCCAGCAGCTTAGGGGGACAGGGATATAGCAATCAGCCCCAGCATTTT.

The count of this clone is one. The chain uses TRBV7-8 and TRBJ2-7; D unresolved. Per the germline V gene, CDR1 is SGHVS and CDR2 is FQNEAQ. This CDR3 has 11 residues. V was clipped by 2 bases and J by 5 bases, with 4 bases between them. The DNA for the CDR3 is TGTGCCAGCAGCTTACGCGACGAGCAGTACTTC. It translates to CASSLRDEQYF.

The chain is built from TRBV29-1 and TRBJ1-1; 8 bases are a match to TRBD1. This CDR3 region has 14 residues. V dropped 5 bases and J dropped 4; count of bases not matched to a gene: 9. Germline assignment: CDR1 SQVTM and CDR2 ANQGSEA. For the CDR3, the DNA is TGCAGCGTTTTCAGGACAGGGAGTAGCACTGAAGCTTTCTTT. Its translation is CSVFRTGSSTEAFF. The variable domain in full, with the rest retrieved from reference TRBV29-1 and TRBJ1-1, is SAVISQKPSRDICQRGTSLTIQCQVDSQVTMMFWYRQQPGQSLTLIATANQGSEATYESGFVIDKFPISRPNLTFSTLTVSNMSPEDSSIYLCSVFRTGSSTEAFFGQGTRLTVV.

Remarks on this clone: The junction departs from germline at one end; a sequencing error may be responsible. The V and J genes are TRBV7-9 and TRBJ2-3; D might be TRBD1 (6 bases). Germline lookup yields CDR1 SEHNR and CDR2 FQNEAQ (reference sequence). This CDR3 is 17 amino acids long. The CDR3 DNA sequence: TGTTCCAGCAGGTCCCCGGGACACGGCGGCTATGAAGATACGCAGTATTTT. Protein: CSSRSPGHGGYEDTQYF.

The rearrangement uses TRBV27 and TRBJ2-4; no firm D call. CDR3 size: 15 residues. The germline V gene has CDR1 MNHEY and CDR2 SMNVEV (reference sequence). The V end was cut by 5 bases, the J end by 1 base, with 12 bases between. For the CDR3, the DNA is TGTGCCAGCAGTCTTAGCCCATACGCCAAAAACATTCAGTACTTC. Translating gives CASSLSPYAKNIQYF.

The rearrangement joins TRBV7-9 to TRBJ1-4; 10 bases are shared with TRBD1. The CDR3 runs to 16 residues. Germline V CDR1 and CDR2: SEHNR, FQNEAQ (reference sequence). Trimming at V came to 1 base and at J to 2 bases, leaving 1 base not matched to a gene. CDR3 amino acids: CASSLGDRGTNEKLFF. CDR3 DNA: TGTGCCAGCAGCTTAGGGGACAGGGGCACTAATGAAAAACTGTTTTTT.

This chain links TRBV28 with TRBJ1-5; D not resolved. Germline loops: CDR1 MDHEN, CDR2 SYDVKM. V was clipped by 6 bases and J by 3 bases, with 15 bases between them. This CDR3 has 15 residues. The CDR3 sequence is CASRAGGGNNQPQHF. The CDR3 DNA sequence: TGTGCCAGCAGGGCCGGTGGCGGGAACAATCAGCCCCAGCATTTT.

CDR3 amino acids: CASSSALNSGNTIYF. The CDR3 DNA sequence: TGTGCCAGCAGCTCCGCACTGAACTCTGGAAACACCATATATTTT. V and J are TRBV11-2 and TRBJ1-3; D remains unclear. The ends were cut back, 4 bases at V and 0 bases at J, with 10 bases in the middle. The CDR3 loop spans 15 amino acids. Germline lookup yields CDR1 SGHAT and CDR2 FQNNGV.

This clone was detected only a few times. The chain employs TRBV6-5 and TRBJ1-1; D is unresolved. The CDR3 covers 11 residues. The V gene's germline CDR1 is MNHEY and CDR2 SVGAGI. Trimming left V 10 bases short and J 3 bases short, with 9 bases between. CDR3 DNA sequence: TGTGCCACACACGGGGACACTGAAGCTTTCTTT. This translates into CATHGDTEAFF.

This clone has more than one count but fewer than ten. J is TRBJ1-6 and V is TRBV27, with a possible D match to TRBD1 (6 bases). CDR1 and CDR2 from the germline V gene are MNHEY and SMNVEV (reference sequence). Trimming took off 2 bases at V and 14 bases at J, with 10 bases between the two ends. This CDR3 region has 12 residues. The CDR3 is CASSLDRLSLHF. Written as DNA, the CDR3 is TGTGCCAGCAGTTTAGACAGGCTATCCCTCCACTTT.

V and J are TRBV27 and TRBJ1-4; D not certain. The CDR3 totals 14 residues. Germline V gene data show CDR1 as MNHEY and CDR2 as SMNVEV (reference sequence). V dropped 4 bases and J dropped 8 bases, with 14 bases sitting between them. The CDR3 DNA sequence: TGTGCCAGCAGTTCGGACTCCAATGAGGAAAAACTGTTTTTT. It is translated as CASSSDSNEEKLFF.

The chain has TRBV2 and TRBJ1-4, with 9 bases aligning to TRBD1. The CDR3 spans 14 residues. V was clipped by 3 bases and J by 4 bases; unmatched bases: 0. Germline values: CDR1 SNHLY, CDR2 FYNNEI. The CDR3 loop is CASSETGGNEKLFF. The CDR3 nucleotides read TGTGCCAGCAGTGAGACAGGGGGTAATGAAAAACTGTTTTTT.

V usage is TRBV4-1 and J usage is TRBJ2-7; D is ambiguous. V lost 2 bases, J lost 1 base, and 9 bases lay in between. This CDR3 has 14 amino acids. The germline CDR1 and CDR2 sequences are MGHRA and YSYEKL. The DNA for the CDR3 is TGCGCCAGCAGCCAAATGGGCGAATCCTACGAGCAGTACTTC. Amino acids: CASSQMGESYEQYF.

This clone was detected once. This chain links TRBV6-1 with TRBJ1-4, with 9 positions matching TRBD1. This CDR3 is built from 14 residues. The germline gives CDR1 MNHNS, CDR2 SASEGT. V shed 6 bases and J 6 bases; nucleotides not matched to a gene: 5. The CDR3 DNA sequence: TGTGCCAGCAGACCCGGGACAGGGTATGAAAAACTGTTTTTT. This translates into CASRPGTGYEKLFF.

This clone came up a few times. V and J are TRBV10-1 and TRBJ1-1; D unresolved. Germline CDR1 is WNHNN and CDR2 is SYGVQD (reference sequence). The V gene lost 3 bases and the J gene lost 4 bases, with 9 bases spanning the gap. The CDR3 runs 13 residues. The CDR3 sequence: CASSDGVGTEAFF. The DNA of the CDR3 is TGCGCCAGCAGTGACGGGGTCGGCACTGAAGCTTTCTTT.

This clone was detected only once. The chain links TRBV6-5 to TRBJ2-3; D ambiguous. The germline V gene encodes CDR1 MNHEY and CDR2 SVGAGI. Trimming took 2 bases from V and 0 from J, leaving 6 bases between them. The length of the CDR3 is 14 residues. CDR3 sequence reads: CASSYRGSTDTQYF. CDR3 DNA: TGTGCCAGCAGTTACAGAGGCAGCACAGATACGCAGTATTTT.

The chain combines TRBV6-5 with TRBJ2-5; TRBD1 might be the D (6 bases). The end of the DNA aligns better with TRBJ2-7, so the J call may be wrong. This CDR3 spans 16 amino acids. Germline CDR1 is MNHEY and CDR2 is SVGAGI. This CDR3 is CASSYSRTALSGEQYF. The CDR3, as DNA: TGTGCCAGCAGTTACTCGAGGACAGCGCTCTCGGGCGAGCAGTACTTC.

The genes are TRBV5-4 and TRBJ2-7, with TRBD1 matching over 10 bases. The germline V gene has CDR1 SGHNT and CDR2 YYREEE (reference sequence). CDR3 length equals 15 residues. After removal of 4 bases from V and 0 bases from J, the junction contained 4 bases not matched to a gene. The DNA for the CDR3 is TGTGCCAGCAGCGGACGGGACAGGGGCTCCTACGAGCAGTACTTC. Its protein product is CASSGRDRGSYEQYF. The variable domain in full, completed from reference TRBV5-4 and TRBJ2-7, reads ETGVTQSPTHLIKTRGQQVTLRCSSQSGHNTVSWYQQALGQGPQFIFQYYREEENGRGNFPPRFSGLQFPNYSSELNVNALELDDSALYLCASSGRDRGSYEQYFGPGTRLTVT.

This chain connects TRBV29-1 to TRBJ2-7, with D possibly TRBD2 on 6 matching bases. Trimming took 4 bases from V and 0 from J, leaving 13 bases between them. Per the germline V gene, CDR1 is SQVTM and CDR2 is ANQGSEA. The CDR3 loop spans 14 amino acids. This CDR3 is CSVAGGEPSYEQYF. The CDR3 DNA reads TGCAGCGTTGCAGGAGGGGAACCCTCCTACGAGCAGTACTTC.